Listed below are T cell receptor beta chains from one sample, sequenced in a study of T cell responses to AZD1222 COVID-19 vaccine. TCRdb's copy holds only in-frame clones and misses some; the assay was immunoSEQ multiplex PCR. This sample has 150,000 to 200,000 clones; 92% occur once, and the top ten carry 1.1% to 1.5%. The sequencing used peripheral blood, collected on day 0 of AZD1222 vaccination. The source is an adult in good health. Each CDR3 is given with its conserved first and last residue. D genes are given only for firm matches. Not every row has a clone size; where given, it reads once, few, many or a size class.

CDR3nt,CDR3aa,d_gene,j_gene,abundance,v_gene
TGTGCCAGTAGTATTCGGGGAGGCACTGAAGCTTTCTTT,CASSIRGGTEAFF,-,TRBJ1-1,-,TRBV19
TGTGCCAGCAGCACAGATACGGGGACAGGGTTCCCCACTGAAGCTTTCTTT,CASSTDTGTGFPTEAFF,TRBD1,TRBJ1-1,-,TRBV5-5
TGCGCCAGCAGCCATACTACTCAGGGTGGCTCCTACAATGAGCAGTTCTTC,CASSHTTQGGSYNEQFF,-,TRBJ2-1,-,TRBV4-1
TGTGCCACCACTGGGGGAAGCGTCTCTGGAAACACCATATATTTT,CATTGGSVSGNTIYF,-,TRBJ1-3,-,TRBV28
TGTGCCAGCTCACCAAGTATCACAGGCCAAGAGACCCAGTACTTC,CASSPSITGQETQYF,-,TRBJ2-5,few,TRBV18
TGTGCCAGCAGTTTAAGCCCAAACACTGAAGCTTTCTTT,CASSLSPNTEAFF,-,TRBJ1-1,-,TRBV12-3/TRBV12-4
TGTGCCAGCCTAGCGGGGGACACAGATACGCAGTATTTT,CASLAGDTDTQYF,TRBD2,TRBJ2-3,-,TRBV12-3/TRBV12-4
TGTGCCAGCAGCTTAGGTTTGGGCAGGGCCGGCAATCAGCCCCAGCATTTT,CASSLGLGRAGNQPQHF,-,TRBJ1-5,-,TRBV7-8
TGTGCCAGCATAGGGGGCACCGGGGAGCTGTTTTTT,CASIGGTGELFF,-,TRBJ2-2,-,TRBV6-6
TGTGCCAGCAACTACCGTGGACAGGGGACGGGCGAGCAGTACTTC,CASNYRGQGTGEQYF,TRBD1,TRBJ2-7,-,TRBV27
TGTGCCAGCAGCCCAAACCGAGGGACTACCGAGCAGTTCTTC,CASSPNRGTTEQFF,TRBD2,TRBJ2-1,once,TRBV7-2
TGTGCCAGCAGCCGCACGAGGGGGGAGGGAGCTGAAGCTTTCTTT,CASSRTRGEGAEAFF,-,TRBJ1-1,-,TRBV5-4
TGCGCCAGCAGCCATGAACAGGGTTCTGGAAACACCATATATTTT,CASSHEQGSGNTIYF,-,TRBJ1-3,-,TRBV4-3
TGTGCCTGGAGTGAGGGCCGGAGCTCCTATAATTCACCCCTCCACTTT,CAWSEGRSSYNSPLHF,-,TRBJ1-6,-,TRBV30
TGTGCCTGGAGTTGGCGGGGTGGGGGAGATACGCAGTATTTT,CAWSWRGGGDTQYF,-,TRBJ2-3,-,TRBV30
TGTGCCAGCAGTATGGGTACTCTTCAGCCCCAGCATTTT,CASSMGTLQPQHF,-,TRBJ1-5,-,TRBV28
TGTGCCATCAGTAATAGCGGCCAATCCTACGAGCAGTACTTC,CAISNSGQSYEQYF,-,TRBJ2-7,-,TRBV10-3
TGTGCCAGCAGCTTGGCCGAGTGGACAGATACGCAGTATTTT,CASSLAEWTDTQYF,-,TRBJ2-3,-,TRBV5-8
TGTGCCAGCAGGATAGCGGGAGTATATTACAATGAGCAGTTCTTC,CASRIAGVYYNEQFF,TRBD2,TRBJ2-1,-,TRBV25-1
TGTGCCAGTAGTATTTATAGGGAGGCTCAGCCCCAGCATTTT,CASSIYREAQPQHF,-,TRBJ1-5,-,TRBV19
TGTGCCAGCAGCTTGGGGGCGGGAGTAGCCTACGAGCAGTACTTC,CASSLGAGVAYEQYF,TRBD2,TRBJ2-7,-,TRBV5-4
TGTGCCAGCTCACCAGGGGGGCCCCAATCAGATACGCAGTATTTT,CASSPGGPQSDTQYF,-,TRBJ2-3,once,TRBV18
TGTGCCAGCAGCGTCGATGGGGCAGAAAAACTGTTTTTT,CASSVDGAEKLFF,-,TRBJ1-4,-,TRBV7-2
TGTGCCAGCACCGCGGGGGGGTTGGGAGCTTTCTTT,CASTAGGLGAFF,-,TRBJ1-1,few,TRBV12-3/TRBV12-4
TGTGCCAGCAGTGATAACTCCGGGACAGCGAATTCACCCCTCCACTTT,CASSDNSGTANSPLHF,TRBD1,TRBJ1-6,once,TRBV6-1
TGTGCCAGCAGCGTAGAGACTAGCGGGGCCTCCTACAATGAGCAGTTCTTC,CASSVETSGASYNEQFF,TRBD2,TRBJ2-1,once,TRBV9
TGTGCCAGTAGGACAACAGGGACAGGCGAGCAGTACTTC,CASRTTGTGEQYF,TRBD1,TRBJ2-7,-,TRBV19
TGTGCCAGCAGCCCGCAGATGTCCTGGGCTGAAGCTTTCTTT,CASSPQMSWAEAFF,-,TRBJ1-1,-,TRBV5-4
TGTGCCAGCAGTGAAAGGATTAACTATGGCTACACCTTC,CASSERINYGYTF,-,TRBJ1-2,-,TRBV2
TGTGCCAGCAGTCCTTCGACAGCCTACAATGAGCAGTTCTTC,CASSPSTAYNEQFF,-,TRBJ2-1,-,TRBV2
TGCGCCAGCAGTGAGTCCCAGGGTCGGGAGACCCAGTACTTC,CASSESQGRETQYF,-,TRBJ2-5,-,TRBV10-1
TGTGCCAGCAGCTTAAACGCGGGGGCAACCTACGAGCAGTACTTC,CASSLNAGATYEQYF,-,TRBJ2-7,-,TRBV7-2
TGCGCCAGCAGTGGGCAGGCGCGTTTTGGAAACACCATATATTTT,CASSGQARFGNTIYF,-,TRBJ1-3,once,TRBV5-1
TGTGCCAGCAGTGAAGCAGGGGTAGCCCCTGAAGCTTTCTTT,CASSEAGVAPEAFF,-,TRBJ1-1,-,TRBV6-1
TGTGCCAGCAGCCCTATGGGGTCGAATTCACCCCTCCACTTT,CASSPMGSNSPLHF,-,TRBJ1-6,-,TRBV5-6
TGTGCCACACGACTGGGGACAGCGGACACCGGGGAGCTGTTTTTT,CATRLGTADTGELFF,TRBD1,TRBJ2-2,-,TRBV19
TGTGCCAGCAGCTGGGGACCTGGACAGTTCACCGGGGAGCTGTTTTTT,CASSWGPGQFTGELFF,-,TRBJ2-2,once,TRBV28
TGCGCCAGCAGCCAAATACCCTTGGGGACAGGGGACTACGAGCAGTACTTC,CASSQIPLGTGDYEQYF,TRBD1,TRBJ2-7,-,TRBV4-1
TGTGCCAGCAGTACCAGGGGTAGCTATGGCTACACCTTC,CASSTRGSYGYTF,-,TRBJ1-2,-,TRBV2
TGCGCCAGCAGTGAGTCAGGGAGTACACCCTACGAGCAGTACTTC,CASSESGSTPYEQYF,-,TRBJ2-7,-,TRBV10-1
TGTGCCAGCTCACCGACAGGATCCGGGGCTGAAGCTTTCTTT,CASSPTGSGAEAFF,-,TRBJ1-1,-,TRBV18
TGTGCCAGCAGCCGAGAAGGGTTGACTCGGGAGACCCAGTACTTC,CASSREGLTRETQYF,-,TRBJ2-5,-,TRBV7-9
TGTGCCAGCAGTGATCGGTTGGGTGCGGCTCAGCCCCAGCATTTT,CASSDRLGAAQPQHF,-,TRBJ1-5,once,TRBV2
TGCAGCGTTGGGGGGGGCCCCAATTCACCCCTCCACTTT,CSVGGGPNSPLHF,-,TRBJ1-6,-,TRBV29-1
TGTGCCAGCAGCCAAGGTTCGTGGGACATGAACACCGGGGAGCTGTTTTTT,CASSQGSWDMNTGELFF,-,TRBJ2-2,-,TRBV4-2
TGTGCCAGCAGCAGGGGGGATGGCTCTGGGGCCAACGTCCTGACTTTC,CASSRGDGSGANVLTF,-,TRBJ2-6,-,TRBV28
TGTGCCAGCAGCTTAGGAGGGGGGTATAATTCACCCCTCCACTTT,CASSLGGGYNSPLHF,-,TRBJ1-6,-,TRBV5-6
TGTGCCAGCAGTGAAGCTAACTATGGCTACACCTTC,CASSEANYGYTF,-,TRBJ1-2,-,TRBV6-1
TGTGCCAGCAGTGAAGGTGCCACCAACACTGAAGCTTTCTTT,CASSEGATNTEAFF,-,TRBJ1-1,-,TRBV2
TGTGCCAGCAGCTTCGGCGGAGCTCGAGAGGAGACCCAGTACTTC,CASSFGGAREETQYF,-,TRBJ2-5,-,TRBV7-6
TGTGCCAGTAGTATCGACAGACAAAATTCACCCCTCCACTTT,CASSIDRQNSPLHF,-,TRBJ1-6,-,TRBV19
TGTGCCAGCAAAGGGACAGCCTTTTTGGGCGAGCAGTACTTC,CASKGTAFLGEQYF,TRBD1,TRBJ2-7,-,TRBV2
TGCGCCAGCAGCCAAGCCAGAGGCACCCATGGCTACACCTTC,CASSQARGTHGYTF,-,TRBJ1-2,-,TRBV4-1
TGTGCCAGCAGCTCCACTAGCGGAGTCACAGATACGCAGTATTTT,CASSSTSGVTDTQYF,TRBD2,TRBJ2-3,-,TRBV7-9
TGTGCCACCACTTCTCAGAATGTATGGGGCTACACCTTC,CATTSQNVWGYTF,-,TRBJ1-2,-,TRBV2
TGTGCCAGCAGAAGCTCTGGAAACACCATATATTTT,CASRSSGNTIYF,-,TRBJ1-3,-,TRBV6-5
TGTGCCAGCAGCCGTAGCGGGCTAGATACGCAGTATTTT,CASSRSGLDTQYF,TRBD2,TRBJ2-3,few,TRBV7-8
TGTGCCAGCAGTTCCCCCGATGGGGCCCGTTTCGGCGAGCAGTACTTC,CASSSPDGARFGEQYF,-,TRBJ2-7,-,TRBV27
TGTGCCAGCAGTGAACTAGCGGGAGGGTACAATGAGCAGTTCTTC,CASSELAGGYNEQFF,TRBD2,TRBJ2-1,few,TRBV6-1
TGTGCCAGTAGTATTTCTAGCGGGGGGGAGACCCAGTACTTC,CASSISSGGETQYF,TRBD2,TRBJ2-5,-,TRBV19